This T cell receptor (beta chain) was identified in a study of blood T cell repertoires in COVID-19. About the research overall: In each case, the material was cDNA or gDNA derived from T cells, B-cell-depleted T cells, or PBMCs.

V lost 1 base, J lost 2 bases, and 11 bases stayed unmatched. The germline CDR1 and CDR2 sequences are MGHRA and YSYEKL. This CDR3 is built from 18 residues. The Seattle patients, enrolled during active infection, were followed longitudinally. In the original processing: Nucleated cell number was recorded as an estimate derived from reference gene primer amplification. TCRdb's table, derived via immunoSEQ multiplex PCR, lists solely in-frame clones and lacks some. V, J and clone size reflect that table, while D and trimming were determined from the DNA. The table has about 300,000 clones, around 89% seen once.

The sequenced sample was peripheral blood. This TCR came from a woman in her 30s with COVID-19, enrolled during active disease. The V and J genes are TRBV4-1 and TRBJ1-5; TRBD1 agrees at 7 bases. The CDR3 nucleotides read TGCGCCAGCAGCCAAGCCCAAAGACAGGGTGGACGCAATCAGCCCCAGCATTTT. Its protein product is CASSQAQRQGGRNQPQHF.